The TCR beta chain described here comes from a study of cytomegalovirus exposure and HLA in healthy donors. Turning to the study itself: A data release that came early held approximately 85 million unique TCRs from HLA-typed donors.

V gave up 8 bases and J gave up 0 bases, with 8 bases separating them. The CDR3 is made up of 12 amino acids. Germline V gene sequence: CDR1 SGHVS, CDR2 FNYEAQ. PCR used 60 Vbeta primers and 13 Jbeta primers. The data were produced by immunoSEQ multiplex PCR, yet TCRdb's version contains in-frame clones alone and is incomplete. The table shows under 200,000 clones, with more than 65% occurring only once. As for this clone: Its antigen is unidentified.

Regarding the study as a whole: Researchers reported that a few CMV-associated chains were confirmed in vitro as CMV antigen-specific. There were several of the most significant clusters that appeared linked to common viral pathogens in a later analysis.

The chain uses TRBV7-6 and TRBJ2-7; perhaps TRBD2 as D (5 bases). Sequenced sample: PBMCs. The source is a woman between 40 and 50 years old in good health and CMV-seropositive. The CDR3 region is CASGSDSYEQYF. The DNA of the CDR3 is TGTGCCAGCGGGAGCGACTCCTACGAGCAGTACTTC.